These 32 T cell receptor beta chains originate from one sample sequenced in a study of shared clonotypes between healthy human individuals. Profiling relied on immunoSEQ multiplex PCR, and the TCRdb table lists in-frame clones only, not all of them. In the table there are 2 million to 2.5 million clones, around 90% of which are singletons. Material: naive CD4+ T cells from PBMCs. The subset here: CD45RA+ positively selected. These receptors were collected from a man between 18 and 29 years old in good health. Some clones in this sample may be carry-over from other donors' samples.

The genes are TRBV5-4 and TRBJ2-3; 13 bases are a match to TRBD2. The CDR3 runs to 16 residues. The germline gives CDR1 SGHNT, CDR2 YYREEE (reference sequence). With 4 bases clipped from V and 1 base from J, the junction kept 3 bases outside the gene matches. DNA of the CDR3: TGTGCCAGCAGCCTAACTAGCGGGAGGGGCACAGATACGCAGTATTTT. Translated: CASSLTSGRGTDTQYF.

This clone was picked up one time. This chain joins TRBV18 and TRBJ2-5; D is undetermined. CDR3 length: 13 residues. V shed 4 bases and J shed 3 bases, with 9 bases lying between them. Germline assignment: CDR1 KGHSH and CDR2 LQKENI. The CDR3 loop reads CASSRVIKETQYF. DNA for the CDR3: TGTGCCAGCTCACGAGTTATCAAAGAGACCCAGTACTTC.

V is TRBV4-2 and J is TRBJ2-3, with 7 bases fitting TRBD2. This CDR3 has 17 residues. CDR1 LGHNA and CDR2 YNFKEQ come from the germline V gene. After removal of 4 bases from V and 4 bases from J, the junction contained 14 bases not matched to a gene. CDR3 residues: CASSPHESGTRADTQYF. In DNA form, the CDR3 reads TGTGCCAGCAGCCCCCACGAGAGCGGGACTCGGGCAGATACGCAGTATTTT.

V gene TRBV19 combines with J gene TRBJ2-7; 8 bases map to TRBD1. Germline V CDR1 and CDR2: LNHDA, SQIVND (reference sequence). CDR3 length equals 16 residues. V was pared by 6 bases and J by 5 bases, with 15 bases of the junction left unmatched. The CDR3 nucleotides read TGTGCCAGTAGCACCTGGGCAGGGGGCCTTGGGGACGAGCAGTACTTC. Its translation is CASSTWAGGLGDEQYF.

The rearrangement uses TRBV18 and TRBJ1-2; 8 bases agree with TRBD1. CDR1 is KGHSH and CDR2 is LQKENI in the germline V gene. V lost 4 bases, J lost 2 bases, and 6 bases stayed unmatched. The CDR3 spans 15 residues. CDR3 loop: CASSLDREANYGYTF. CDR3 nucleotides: TGTGCCAGCTCACTGGACAGGGAGGCGAACTATGGCTACACCTTC.

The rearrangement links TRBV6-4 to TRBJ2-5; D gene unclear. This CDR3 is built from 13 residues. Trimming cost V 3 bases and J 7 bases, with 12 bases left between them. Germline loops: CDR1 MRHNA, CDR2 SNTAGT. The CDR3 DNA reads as TGTGCCAGCAGTGAAGGCTCGAGTGGGACCCAGTACTTC. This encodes CASSEGSSGTQYF.

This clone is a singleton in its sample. CDR3 DNA: TGTGCCAGCAGGACTACTGGACAGGGGGCGGGCGGCTACACCTTC. Translated, it gives CASRTTGQGAGGYTF. This chain links TRBV2 with TRBJ1-2; 11 positions agree with TRBD1. Germline lookup yields CDR1 SNHLY and CDR2 FYNNEI. V dropped 6 bases and J dropped 8; count of bases not matched to a gene: 11. The CDR3 has 15 amino acids.

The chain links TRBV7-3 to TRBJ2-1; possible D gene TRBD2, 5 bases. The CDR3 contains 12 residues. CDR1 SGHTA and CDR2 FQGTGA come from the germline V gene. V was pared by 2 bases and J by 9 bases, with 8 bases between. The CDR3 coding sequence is TGTGCCAGCAGCTTACGACGGGGTGAGCAGTTCTTC. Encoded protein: CASSLRRGEQFF.

The CDR3 sequence: CASSIDLGLGRHEQYF. In DNA form, the CDR3 reads TGTGCCAGTAGTATAGATTTAGGTCTGGGACGACACGAGCAGTACTTC. V gene TRBV19 combines with J gene TRBJ2-7; either TRBD1 or TRBD2 may fit D (5 bases each). Germline assignment: CDR1 LNHDA and CDR2 SQIVND (reference sequence). The V end lost 0 bases, the J end lost 5 bases, and 17 bases lay between the germline ends. The CDR3 extends over 16 amino acids.

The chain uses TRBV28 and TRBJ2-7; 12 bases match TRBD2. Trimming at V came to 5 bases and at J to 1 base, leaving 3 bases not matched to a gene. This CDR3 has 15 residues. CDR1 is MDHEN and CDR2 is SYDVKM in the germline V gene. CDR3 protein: CASSRTSGASYEQYF. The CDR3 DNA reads TGTGCCAGCAGTAGGACTAGCGGGGCTTCCTACGAGCAGTACTTC.

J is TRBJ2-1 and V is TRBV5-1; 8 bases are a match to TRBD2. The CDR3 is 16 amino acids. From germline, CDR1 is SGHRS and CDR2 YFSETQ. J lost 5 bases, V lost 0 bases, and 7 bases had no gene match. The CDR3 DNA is TGCGCCAGCAGCTTGGGTCCAGCGGGAGTCGACAATGAGCAGTTCTTC. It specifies CASSLGPAGVDNEQFF.

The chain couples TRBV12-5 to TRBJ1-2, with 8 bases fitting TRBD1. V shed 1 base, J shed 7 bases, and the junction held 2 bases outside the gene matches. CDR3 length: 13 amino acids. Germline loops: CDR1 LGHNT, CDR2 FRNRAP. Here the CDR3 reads CASGLATGVGYTF. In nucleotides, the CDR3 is TGTGCTAGTGGTTTGGCGACAGGGGTTGGCTACACCTTC.

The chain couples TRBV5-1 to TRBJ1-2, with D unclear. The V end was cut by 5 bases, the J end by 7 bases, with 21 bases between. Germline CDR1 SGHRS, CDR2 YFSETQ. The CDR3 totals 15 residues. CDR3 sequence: CASSSTSHSNAGYTF. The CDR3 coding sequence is TGCGCCAGCAGTTCAACATCACACTCTAATGCTGGCTACACCTTC.

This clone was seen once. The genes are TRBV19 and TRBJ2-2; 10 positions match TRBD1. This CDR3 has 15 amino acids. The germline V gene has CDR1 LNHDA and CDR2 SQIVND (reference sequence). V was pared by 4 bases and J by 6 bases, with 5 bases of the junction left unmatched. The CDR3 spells CASSTTGGGSGELFF. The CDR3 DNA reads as TGTGCCAGTAGTACGACAGGGGGCGGGTCCGGGGAGCTGTTTTTT.

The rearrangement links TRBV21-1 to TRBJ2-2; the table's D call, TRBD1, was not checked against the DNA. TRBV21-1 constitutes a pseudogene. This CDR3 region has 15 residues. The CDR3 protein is CASSQRDKNTGELFF. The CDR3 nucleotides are TGTGCCAGCAGTCAAAGGGACAAGAACACCGGGGAGCTGTTTTTT.

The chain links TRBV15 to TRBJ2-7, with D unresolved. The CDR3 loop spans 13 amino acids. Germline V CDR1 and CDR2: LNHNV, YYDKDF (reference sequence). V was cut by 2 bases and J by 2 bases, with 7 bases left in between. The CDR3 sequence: CATSRRGPYEQYF. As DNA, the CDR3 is TGTGCCACCAGCAGACGTGGCCCCTACGAGCAGTACTTC.

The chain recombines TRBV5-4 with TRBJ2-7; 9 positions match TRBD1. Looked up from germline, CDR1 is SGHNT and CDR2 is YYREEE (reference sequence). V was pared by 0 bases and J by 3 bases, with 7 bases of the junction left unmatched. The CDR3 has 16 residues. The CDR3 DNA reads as TGTGCCAGCAGCTTGGGCCTCCGGACAGGGGTCTACGAGCAGTACTTC. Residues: CASSLGLRTGVYEQYF.

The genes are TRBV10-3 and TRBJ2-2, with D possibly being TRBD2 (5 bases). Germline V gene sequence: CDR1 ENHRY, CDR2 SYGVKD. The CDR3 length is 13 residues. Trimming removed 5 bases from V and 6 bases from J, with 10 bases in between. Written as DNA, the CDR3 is TGTGCCATCAGTACACTAGGCTCCGGGGAGCTGTTTTTT. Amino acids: CAISTLGSGELFF.

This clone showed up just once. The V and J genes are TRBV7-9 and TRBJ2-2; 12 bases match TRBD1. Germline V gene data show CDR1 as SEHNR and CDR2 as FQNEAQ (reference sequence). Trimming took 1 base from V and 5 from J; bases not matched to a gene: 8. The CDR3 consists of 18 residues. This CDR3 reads CASSLGDRGRTRTGELFF. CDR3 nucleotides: TGTGCCAGCAGCTTAGGGGACAGGGGGCGAACCCGGACCGGGGAGCTGTTTTTT. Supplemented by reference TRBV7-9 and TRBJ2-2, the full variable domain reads DTGVSQNPRHKITKRGQNVTFRCDPISEHNRLYWYRQTLGQGPEFLTYFQNEAQLEKSRLLSDRFSAERPKGSFSTLEIQRTEQGDSAMYLCASSLGDRGRTRTGELFFGEGSRLTVL.

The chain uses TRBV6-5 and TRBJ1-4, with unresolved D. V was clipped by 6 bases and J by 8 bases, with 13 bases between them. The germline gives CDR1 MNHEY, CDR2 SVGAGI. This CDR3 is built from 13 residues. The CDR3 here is CASRGNFQEKLFF. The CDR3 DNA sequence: TGTGCCAGCAGGGGGAACTTTCAAGAAAAACTGTTTTTT.

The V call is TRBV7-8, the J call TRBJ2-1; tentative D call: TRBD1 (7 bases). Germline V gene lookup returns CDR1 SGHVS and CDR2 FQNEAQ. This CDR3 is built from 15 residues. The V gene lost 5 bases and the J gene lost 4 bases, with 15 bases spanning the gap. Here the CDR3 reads CASSRPRGAYNEQFF. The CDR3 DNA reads TGTGCCAGCAGCCGCCCCAGGGGGGCTTACAATGAGCAGTTCTTC.

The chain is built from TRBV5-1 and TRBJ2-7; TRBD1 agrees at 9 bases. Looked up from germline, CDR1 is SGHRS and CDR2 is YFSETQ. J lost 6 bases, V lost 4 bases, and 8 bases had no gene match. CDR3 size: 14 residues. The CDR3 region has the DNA TGCGCCAGCAGCAGCGGACAGGGGTTACGCGAGCAGTACTTC. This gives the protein CASSSGQGLREQYF. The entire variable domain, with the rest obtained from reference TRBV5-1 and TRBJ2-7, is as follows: KAGVTQTPRYLIKTRGQQVTLSCSPISGHRSVSWYQQTPGQGLQFLFEYFSETQRNKGNFPGRFSGRQFSNSRSEMNVSTLELGDSALYLCASSSGQGLREQYFGPGTRLTVT.

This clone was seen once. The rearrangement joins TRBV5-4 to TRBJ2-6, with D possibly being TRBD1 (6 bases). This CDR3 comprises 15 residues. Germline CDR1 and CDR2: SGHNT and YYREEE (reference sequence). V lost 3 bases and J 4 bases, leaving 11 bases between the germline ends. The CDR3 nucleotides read TGTGCCAGCAGCTCACCCGGACAGGGGGCCAACGTCCTGACTTTC. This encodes CASSSPGQGANVLTF.

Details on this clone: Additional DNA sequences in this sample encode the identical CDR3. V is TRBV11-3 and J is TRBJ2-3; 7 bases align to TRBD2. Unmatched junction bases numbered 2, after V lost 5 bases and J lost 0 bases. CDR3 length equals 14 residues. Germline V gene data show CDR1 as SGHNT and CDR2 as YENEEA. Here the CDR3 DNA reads TGTGCCAGCAGCCCGGGGGGAAGCACAGATACGCAGTATTTT. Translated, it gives CASSPGGSTDTQYF.

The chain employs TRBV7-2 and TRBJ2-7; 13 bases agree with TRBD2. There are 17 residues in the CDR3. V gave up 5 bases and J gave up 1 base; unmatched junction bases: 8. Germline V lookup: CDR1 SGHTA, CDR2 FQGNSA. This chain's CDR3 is CASSQRGTSGASYEQYF. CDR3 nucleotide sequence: TGTGCCAGCAGCCAAAGAGGGACTAGCGGGGCTTCCTACGAGCAGTACTTC.

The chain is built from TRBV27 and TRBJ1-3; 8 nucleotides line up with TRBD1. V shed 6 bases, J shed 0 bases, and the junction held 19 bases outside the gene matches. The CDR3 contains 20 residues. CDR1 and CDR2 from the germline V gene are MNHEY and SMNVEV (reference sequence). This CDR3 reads CASSPRGDRGKGVSGNTIYF. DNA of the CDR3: TGTGCCAGCAGCCCCAGGGGAGACAGGGGAAAAGGTGTCTCTGGAAACACCATATATTTT.

The CDR3, as DNA: TGCGCCAGCAGGGACGGGACAGCTAATGAAGCTTTCTTT. It is translated as CASRDGTANEAFF. This chain connects TRBV5-1 to TRBJ1-1; 7 nucleotides agree with TRBD1. The J segment lost 7 bases and the V segment lost 5 bases, leaving 8 bases of the junction unmatched. The CDR3 is 13 amino acids. Germline lookup yields CDR1 SGHRS and CDR2 YFSETQ.

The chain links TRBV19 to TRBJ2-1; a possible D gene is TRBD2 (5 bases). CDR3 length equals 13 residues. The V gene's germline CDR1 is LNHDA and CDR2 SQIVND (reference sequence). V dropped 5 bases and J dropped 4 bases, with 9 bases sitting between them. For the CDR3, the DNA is TGTGCCAGTAGTCGACTATTGTACAATGAGCAGTTCTTC. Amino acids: CASSRLLYNEQFF. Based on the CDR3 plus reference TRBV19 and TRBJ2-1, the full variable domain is DGGITQSPKYLFRKEGQNVTLSCEQNLNHDAMYWYRQDPGQGLRLIYYSQIVNDFQKGDIAEGYSVSREKKESFPLTVTSAQKNPTAFYLCASSRLLYNEQFFGPGTRLTVL.

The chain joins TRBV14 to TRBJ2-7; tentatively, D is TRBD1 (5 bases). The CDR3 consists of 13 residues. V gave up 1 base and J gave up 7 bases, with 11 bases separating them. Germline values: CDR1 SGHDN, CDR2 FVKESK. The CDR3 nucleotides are TGTGCCAGCAGCCAAGTAGGGGTGAGGGAGCAGTACTTC. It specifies CASSQVGVREQYF.

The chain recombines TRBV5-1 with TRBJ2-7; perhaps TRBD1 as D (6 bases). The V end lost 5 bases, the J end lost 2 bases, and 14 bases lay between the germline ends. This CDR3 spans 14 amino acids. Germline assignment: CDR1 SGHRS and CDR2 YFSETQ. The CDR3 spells CASSGQSGAYEQYF. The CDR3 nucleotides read TGCGCCAGCAGTGGACAGTCAGGGGCCTACGAGCAGTACTTC.

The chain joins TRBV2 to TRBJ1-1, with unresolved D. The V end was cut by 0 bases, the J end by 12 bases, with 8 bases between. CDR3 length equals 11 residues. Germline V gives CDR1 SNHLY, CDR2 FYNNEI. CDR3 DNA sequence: TGTGCCAGCAGTGAAGCGGCGGATTCTTTCTTT. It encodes CASSEAADSFF.

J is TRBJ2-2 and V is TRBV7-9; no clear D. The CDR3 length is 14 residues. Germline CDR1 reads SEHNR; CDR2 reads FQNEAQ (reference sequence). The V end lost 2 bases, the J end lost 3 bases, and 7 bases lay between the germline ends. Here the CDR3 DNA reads TGTGCCAGCAGCTTACCGGTGCACACCGGGGAGCTGTTTTTT. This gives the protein CASSLPVHTGELFF.